This T cell receptor beta chain was retrieved from a study of T cells after yellow fever vaccination. Overall study context: The authors prepared low-cell-number fractions using SMART-Seq v4 Ultra Low Input.

For TCR, cDNA came from 5'RACE template switching, which added a universal primer site and UMIs. Using its own MiXCR run on the 5' RACE reads, TCRdb lists one record per CDR3 protein. Found here are around 300,000 distinct CDR3 sequences, roughly 4% of them singletons; the top ten hold around 25%. Trimming pared 2 bases from V and 0 bases from J, leaving 5 bases between. The CDR3 spans 14 residues. The germline V gene has CDR1 MNHNS and CDR2 SASEGT. In its sample, this clonotype was seen a few times. This chain joins TRBV6-1 and TRBJ1-5; the D is unclear. The source of this sequence is a man younger than 35 who received the YFV17D yellow fever vaccine. The sequencing used PBMCs, collected 5 days after the yellow fever booster vaccination. CDR3 sequence (DNA): TGTGCCAGCAGTGAAATTGATAGCAATCAGCCCCAGCATTTT. It encodes CASSEIDSNQPQHF.